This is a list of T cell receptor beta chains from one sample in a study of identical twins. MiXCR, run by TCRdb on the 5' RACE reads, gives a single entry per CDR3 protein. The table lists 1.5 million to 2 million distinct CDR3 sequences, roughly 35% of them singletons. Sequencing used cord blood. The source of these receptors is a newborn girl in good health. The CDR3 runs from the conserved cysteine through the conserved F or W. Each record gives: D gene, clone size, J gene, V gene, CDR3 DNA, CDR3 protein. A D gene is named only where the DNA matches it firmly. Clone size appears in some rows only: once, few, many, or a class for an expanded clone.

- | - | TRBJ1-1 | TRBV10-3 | TGTGCCATCAACGCAGCTTCGAACACTGAAGCTTTCTTT | CAINAASNTEAFF
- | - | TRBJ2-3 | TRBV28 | TGTGCCAGCACCTACGAGAGGGGCAGCACAGATACGCAGTATTTT | CASTYERGSTDTQYF
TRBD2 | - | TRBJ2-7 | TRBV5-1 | TGCGCCAGCAGCTGGGGTAGCGGGATCTACGAGCAGTACTTC | CASSWGSGIYEQYF
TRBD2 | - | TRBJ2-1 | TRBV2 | TGTGCCAGCAGTGTGGGGGGGGTCAGGAGGAATGAGCAGTTCTTC | CASSVGGVRRNEQFF
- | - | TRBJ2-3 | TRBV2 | TGTGCCAGCCGAGCGAGACCTTCCACAGATACGCAGTATTTT | CASRARPSTDTQYF
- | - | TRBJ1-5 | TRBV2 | TGTGCCAGCAGTGCCGGGTCCCCTAGCAATCAGCCCCAGCATTTT | CASSAGSPSNQPQHF
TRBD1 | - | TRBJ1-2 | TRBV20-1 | TGCAGTGCTAGGAGGACAGGGACGGACTATGGCTACACCTTC | CSARRTGTDYGYTF
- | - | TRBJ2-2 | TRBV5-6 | TGTGCCAGCAGCTTGGCTAGCTTGAACACCGGGGAGCTGTTTTTT | CASSLASLNTGELFF
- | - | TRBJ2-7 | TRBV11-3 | TGTGCCAGCAGCTTAGATGGGACAAACTACGAGCAGTACTTC | CASSLDGTNYEQYF
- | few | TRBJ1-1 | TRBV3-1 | TGTGCCAGCAGCCAAGATGTCCGGGGGGGAGCTTTCTTT | CASSQDVRGGAFF
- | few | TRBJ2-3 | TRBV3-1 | TGTGCCAGCAGCCGGCGGGTACAGAGACCTAGCACAGATACGCAGTATTTT | CASSRRVQRPSTDTQYF
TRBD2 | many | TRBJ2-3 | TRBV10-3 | TGTGCCATCAGAGAAGCGGGAAACACAGATACGCAGTATTTT | CAIREAGNTDTQYF
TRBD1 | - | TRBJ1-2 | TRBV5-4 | TGTGCCAGCAGCTTGGCTGGAGGGGGCGCGGGGGGCTATGGCTACACCTTC | CASSLAGGGAGGYGYTF
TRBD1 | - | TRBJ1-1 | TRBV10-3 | TGTGCCATCAGTGAGCGATCCTGGACAGGGGAGAACACTGAAGCTTTCTTT | CAISERSWTGENTEAFF
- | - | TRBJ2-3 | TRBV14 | TGTGCCAGCAGCCAAGCGGTTTTAGGGTCCCACACAGATGCGCAGTATTTT | CASSQAVLGSHTDAQYF
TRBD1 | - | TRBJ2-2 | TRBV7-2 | TGTGCCAGCAGCTTAACCGGGACAGGGTACACCGGGGAGCTGTTTTTT | CASSLTGTGYTGELFF
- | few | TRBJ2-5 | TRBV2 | TGTGCCAGCAGCCTAGAACAGGGTTCCCAAGAGACCCAGTACTTC | CASSLEQGSQETQYF
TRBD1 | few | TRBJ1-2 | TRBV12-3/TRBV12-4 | TGTGCCAGCAGTGGACTTTCCGGGACAGTCTATGGCTACACCTTC | CASSGLSGTVYGYTF
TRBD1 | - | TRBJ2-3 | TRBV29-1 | TGCGGCGGACTCCGGGACAGGGGCCCAGATACGCAGTATTTT | CGGLRDRGPDTQYF
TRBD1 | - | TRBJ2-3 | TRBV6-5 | TGTGCCAGCAGGAGGGACAGGGGGAAAGATACGCAGTATTTT | CASRRDRGKDTQYF